The 10 T cell receptor beta chains below were found in one sample sequenced in a study of blood T cell repertoires in COVID-19. The data were produced by immunoSEQ multiplex PCR, yet TCRdb's version contains in-frame clones alone and is incomplete. The sample contains about 250,000 clones, about 89% of which appear only once. Sequences were obtained from peripheral blood. The origin of the receptors is a woman in her forties who had recovered from COVID-19.

The V gene is TRBV21-1, the J gene TRBJ2-7; the DNA was not compared with TRBD2, the D call given in the table. TRBV21-1 is assigned pseudogene status. The CDR3 runs to 14 residues. The CDR3 DNA reads as TGTGCCAGCAGCAAAGAGGGCAGGGCGGGGGAGCAGTACTTC. It yields the protein CASSKEGRAGEQYF.

This clone was counted between two and nine times. This sequence joins TRBV11-2 and TRBJ2-3; possibly TRBD2 for D (5 bases). V was clipped by 2 bases and J by 3 bases, with 15 bases between them. CDR1 and CDR2 from the germline V gene are SGHAT and FQNNGV. This CDR3 is built from 16 residues. DNA for the CDR3: TGTGCCAGCAGCTTAAGCGCTAGCTCCAATACAGATACGCAGTATTTT. Residues: CASSLSASSNTDTQYF.

The chain is built from TRBV2 and TRBJ1-4; 8 bases align to TRBD1. In germline, CDR1 is SNHLY, CDR2 FYNNEI. The V segment lost 8 bases and the J segment 2 bases; nucleotides outside the gene matches: 13. The CDR3 consists of 17 residues. The CDR3 DNA sequence: TGTGCCAGCTATCGGACAGGGATTGTGGCGACTAATGAAAAACTGTTTTTT. As protein: CASYRTGIVATNEKLFF.

This chain links TRBV28 with TRBJ2-7; 15 nucleotides line up with TRBD2. This CDR3 has 16 residues. Unmatched junction bases numbered 6, after V lost 1 base and J lost 8 bases. Germline values: CDR1 MDHEN, CDR2 SYDVKM. CDR3: CASSLSGLAGGYKQYF. The CDR3 DNA follows: TGTGCCAGCAGTTTATCTGGACTAGCGGGAGGGTACAAGCAGTACTTC.

The gene calls are TRBV5-1 and TRBJ2-5; the D is unclear. Germline assignment: CDR1 SGHRS and CDR2 YFSETQ. Trimming left V 0 bases short and J 4 bases short, with 10 bases between. This CDR3 has 14 residues. The CDR3 coding sequence is TGCGCCAGCAGCTTGGGGCGAGGTCGAGAGACCCAGTACTTC. As protein: CASSLGRGRETQYF.

The gene calls are TRBV27 and TRBJ2-1, with 11 positions matching TRBD1. Germline assignment: CDR1 MNHEY and CDR2 SMNVEV (reference sequence). The CDR3 runs 15 residues. J was trimmed by 7 bases and V by 7 bases; bases with no gene match: 9. CDR3 sequence reads: CASKVGQGAFNEQFF. The DNA of the CDR3 is TGTGCCAGCAAGGTCGGACAGGGGGCCTTTAATGAGCAGTTCTTC.

J is TRBJ2-2 and V is TRBV30, with D tentatively TRBD2 (6 bases). The CDR3 is 13 amino acids. The ends were cut back, 5 bases at V and 1 base at J, with 8 bases in the middle. CDR1 and CDR2 from the germline V gene are GTSNPN and SVGIG (reference sequence). The CDR3 is CAWGTVNTGELFF. As DNA, the CDR3 is TGTGCCTGGGGGACTGTGAACACCGGGGAGCTGTTTTTT.

The chain carries TRBV7-3 and TRBJ2-2; tentatively, D is TRBD1 (6 bases). The V gene lost 3 bases and the J gene lost 2 bases, with 10 bases spanning the gap. This CDR3 region has 15 residues. Germline values: CDR1 SGHTA, CDR2 FQGTGA. The CDR3 bases are TGTGCCAGCAGCTTGGGGGACACTAACACCGGGGAGCTGTTTTTT. Encoded protein: CASSLGDTNTGELFF. The full variable domain, in which reference TRBV7-3 and TRBJ2-2 provide the parts outside the CDR3, is GAGVSQTPSNKVTEKGKYVELRCDPISGHTALYWYRQSLGQGPEFLIYFQGTGAADDSGLPNDRFFAVRPEGSVSTLKIQRTERGDSAVYLCASSLGDTNTGELFFGEGSRLTVL.

The chain's CDR3 is CASSFESMSYEQYF. The CDR3 coding sequence is TGTGCCAGCAGTTTCGAGTCAATGTCGTACGAGCAGTACTTC. This sequence joins TRBV2 and TRBJ2-7, with D unresolved. The CDR3 loop spans 14 amino acids. Trimming cost V 5 bases and J 4 bases, with 15 bases left between them. The V gene's germline CDR1 is SNHLY and CDR2 FYNNEI.

V is TRBV24-1 and J is TRBJ1-4, with D perhaps TRBD1 (5 bases). CDR3 length: 15 residues. V was shortened by 8 bases and J by 6 bases, with 18 bases between the two germline ends. Germline V gene data show CDR1 as KGHDR and CDR2 as SFDVKD. The CDR3 sequence is CATTRSGRVDEKLFF. In nucleotides, the CDR3 is TGTGCCACCACGAGGTCGGGCAGGGTCGATGAAAAACTGTTTTTT.